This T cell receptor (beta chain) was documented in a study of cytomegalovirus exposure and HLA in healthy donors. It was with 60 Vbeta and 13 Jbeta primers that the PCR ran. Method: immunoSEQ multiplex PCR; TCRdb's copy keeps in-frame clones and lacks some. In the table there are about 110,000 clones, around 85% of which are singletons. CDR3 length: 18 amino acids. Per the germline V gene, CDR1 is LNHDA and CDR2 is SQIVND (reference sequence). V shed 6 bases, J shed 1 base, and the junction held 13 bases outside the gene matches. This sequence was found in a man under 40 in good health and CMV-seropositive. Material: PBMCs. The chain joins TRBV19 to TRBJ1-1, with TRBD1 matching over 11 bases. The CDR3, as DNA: TGTGCCAGTAGGAAGGGGACAGGGGGTCTCCACCAGAACACTGAAGCTTTCTTT. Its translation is CASRKGTGGLHQNTEAFF.